This T cell receptor (beta chain) was identified in a study of blood T cell repertoires in COVID-19 (dated by TCRdb to about 2020). Regarding the research as a whole: The collaborator samples originated in the United States, Italy and Spain and spanned the acute and convalescent phases of COVID-19. The material from the prospective study consisted of cDNA or gDNA derived from T cells, B-cell-depleted T cells, or PBMCs. The dataset comprised deeply sampled blood TCRbeta repertoires from subjects exposed to, actively infected with, or recovered from COVID-19. Samples were obtained from the ongoing ImmuneRACE study (first 160 participants) and from roughly 1,300 subjects provided by 6 global collaborators. HLA class I and class II types, where available, came from metadata supplied by the sample provider rather than from assay-based typing. The repertoires were released in a freely available public database intended as a resource for research on the immune response to SARS-CoV-2. The sample metadata nearly always contained a de-identified subject ID, COVID-19 status, age in years and sex. Paper-wide results and their limitations: Clinical and demographic metadata were provided uncurated, with the amount varying by source and participant.

Participants in the prospective study were aged about 18 to 90 years, lived in about two dozen United States geographic areas, and enrolled through a virtual design. Cohort assignment in the prospective study relied on participant-reported clinical history from a screening survey and a study questionnaire. Recovered participants in ImmuneRACE Cohort 3 were defined as having two consecutive negative NP/OP PCR tests, clearance from a healthcare professional, or resolution of symptoms. Mobile phlebotomists in the prospective study collected whole blood, serum and a nasopharyngeal or oropharyngeal swab from every participant. Prospective study participants could optionally give additional blood draws and questionnaires over an approximately two-month period. Prospective study blood samples were shipped either frozen or at room temperature before DNA extraction. TCRbeta CDR3 regions were amplified from genomic DNA using the immunoSEQ Assay, a bias-controlled multiplex PCR. In the source study's methods: The number of nucleated cells in each sample was estimated from the amplification of reference gene primers within the assay. To quantify the absolute abundance of each unique TCRbeta CDR3 rearrangement, sequence reads were collapsed and filtered. For each sample, productive Simpson clonality was calculated as the square root of Simpson's diversity index across productive rearrangements. TCRdb provides this immuneACCESS table in a form limited to in-frame rearrangements. Some clones are lacking; in checked studies, under half of them reflect an unresolved V gene, and why the rest are absent is not known. Clonal size and the V and J genes are those of that table, whereas D and trimming came from the DNA. This sample has nearly 200,000 clones in its table, and roughly 80% of those were observed once. Roughly 7% of the sample comes from the top ten.

The junction shows trimming of 5 bases on V and 5 bases on J, plus 10 bases between the germline ends. There are 13 amino acids in the CDR3, from cysteine to phenylalanine inclusive. CDR3 DNA only is kept here, 39 bases in frame from base 1. The germline V gene gives CDR1 as KGHSH and CDR2 as LQKENI. Turning to this clone: What antigen it recognizes has not been identified. Base quality data are lacking; no much larger clone is found one base away.

The origin of this receptor is a man in his forties who had recovered from COVID-19. This chain is built from TRBV18 and TRBJ1-5; confidence is insufficient to name the D gene. The sample was PBMCs or T cells enriched from blood (not recorded which). The CDR3 region: CASSSGLDQPQHF. The DNA sequence reads TGTGCCAGCTCATCAGGATTAGATCAGCCCCAGCATTTT. The full variable domain, with segments outside the CDR3 supplied by the reference TRBV18 and TRBJ1-5 proteins, appears as NAGVMQNPRHLVRRRGQEARLRCSPMKGHSHVYWYRQLPEEGLKFMVYLQKENIIDESGMPKERFSAEFPKEGPSILRIQQVVRGDSAAYFCASSSGLDQPQHFGDGTRLSIL.